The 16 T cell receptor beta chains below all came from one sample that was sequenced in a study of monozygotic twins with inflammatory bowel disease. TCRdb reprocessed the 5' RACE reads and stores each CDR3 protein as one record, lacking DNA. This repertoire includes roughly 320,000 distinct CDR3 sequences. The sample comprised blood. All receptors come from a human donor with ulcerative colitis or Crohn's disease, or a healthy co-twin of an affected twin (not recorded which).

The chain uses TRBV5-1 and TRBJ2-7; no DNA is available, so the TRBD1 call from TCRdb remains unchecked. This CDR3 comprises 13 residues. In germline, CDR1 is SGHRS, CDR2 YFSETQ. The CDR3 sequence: CASSWESRGEQYF.

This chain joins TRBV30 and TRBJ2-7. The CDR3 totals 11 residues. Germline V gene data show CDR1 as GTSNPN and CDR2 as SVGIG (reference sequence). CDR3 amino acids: CAWSVPYEQYF.

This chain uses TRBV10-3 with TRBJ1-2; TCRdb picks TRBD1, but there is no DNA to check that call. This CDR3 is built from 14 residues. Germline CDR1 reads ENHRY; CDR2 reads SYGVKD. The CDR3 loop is CAISRDGFNYGYTF.

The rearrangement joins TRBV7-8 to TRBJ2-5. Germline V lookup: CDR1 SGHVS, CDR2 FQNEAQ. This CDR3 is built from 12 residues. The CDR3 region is CASSADRETQYF.

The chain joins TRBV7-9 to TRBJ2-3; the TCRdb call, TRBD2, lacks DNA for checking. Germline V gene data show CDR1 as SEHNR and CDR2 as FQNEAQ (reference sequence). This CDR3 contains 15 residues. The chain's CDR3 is CASSLVGALTDTQYF.

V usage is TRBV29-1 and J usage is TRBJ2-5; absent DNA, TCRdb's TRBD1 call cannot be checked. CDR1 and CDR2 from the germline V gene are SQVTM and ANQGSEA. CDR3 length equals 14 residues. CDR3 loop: CSVDGGQLTETQYF.

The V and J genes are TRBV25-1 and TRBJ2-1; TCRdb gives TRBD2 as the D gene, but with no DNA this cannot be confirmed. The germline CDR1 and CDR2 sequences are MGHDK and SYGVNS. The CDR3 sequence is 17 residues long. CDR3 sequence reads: CASSAAPGGLAGGQEFF.

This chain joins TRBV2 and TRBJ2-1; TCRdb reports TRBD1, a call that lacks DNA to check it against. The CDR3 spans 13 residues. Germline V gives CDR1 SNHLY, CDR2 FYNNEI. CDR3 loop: CASMGTGGNEQFF.

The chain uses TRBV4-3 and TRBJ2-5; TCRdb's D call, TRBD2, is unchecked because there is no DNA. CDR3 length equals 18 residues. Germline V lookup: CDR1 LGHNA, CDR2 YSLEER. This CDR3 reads CASSQVTSGEGYQETQYF.

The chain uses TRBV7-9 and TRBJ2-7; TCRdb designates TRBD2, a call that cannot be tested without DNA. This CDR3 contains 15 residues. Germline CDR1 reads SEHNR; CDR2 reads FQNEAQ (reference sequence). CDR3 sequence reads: CASSLGLAGVGEQYF. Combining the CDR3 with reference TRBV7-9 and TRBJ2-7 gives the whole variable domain DTGVSQNPRHKITKRGQNVTFRCDPISEHNRLYWYRQTLGQGPEFLTYFQNEAQLEKSRLLSDRFSAERPKGSFSTLEIQRTEQGDSAMYLCASSLGLAGVGEQYFGPGTRLTVT.

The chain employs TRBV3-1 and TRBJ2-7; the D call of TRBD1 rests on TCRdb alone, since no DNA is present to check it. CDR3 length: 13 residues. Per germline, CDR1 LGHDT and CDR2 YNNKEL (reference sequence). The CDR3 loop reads CASSPDRGREQYF.

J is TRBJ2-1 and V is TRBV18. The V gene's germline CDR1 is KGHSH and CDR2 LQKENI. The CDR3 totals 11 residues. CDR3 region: CASSPGNEQFF.

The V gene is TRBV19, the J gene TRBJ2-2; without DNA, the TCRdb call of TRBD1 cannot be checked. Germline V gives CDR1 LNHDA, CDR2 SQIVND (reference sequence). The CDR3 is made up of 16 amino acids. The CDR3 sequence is CASSIVAGGFAGELFF.

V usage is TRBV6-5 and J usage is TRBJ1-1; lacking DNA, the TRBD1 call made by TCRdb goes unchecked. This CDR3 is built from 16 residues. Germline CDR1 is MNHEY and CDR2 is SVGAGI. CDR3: CASSYDGQGMNTEAFF.

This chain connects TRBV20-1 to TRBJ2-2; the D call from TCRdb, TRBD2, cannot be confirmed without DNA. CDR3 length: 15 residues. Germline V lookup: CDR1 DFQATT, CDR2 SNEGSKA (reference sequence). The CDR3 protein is CSAYNRLAGAGELFF.

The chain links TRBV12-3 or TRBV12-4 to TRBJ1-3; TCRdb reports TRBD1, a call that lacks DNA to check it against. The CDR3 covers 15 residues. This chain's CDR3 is CASSYRGVSGNTIYF.